The TCR beta chain under discussion was sequenced for a study of PD-1 blockade in classical Hodgkin lymphoma. Study summary: Patients were infused with nivolumab 3 mg/kg every 2 weeks.

A word on this clone: What it binds is not known.

All trial patients relapsed after autologous stem cell transplantation. Each best response was a complete response, a partial response or progressive disease. V lost 8 bases and J lost 1, with 9 bases in between. In germline, CDR1 is MNHNS, CDR2 SASEGT. The CDR3 has 12 amino acids. Only in-frame clones appear in the TCRdb table, and some are missing; sequencing was by immunoSEQ multiplex PCR. Of some 63,000 clones listed, more than 75% are singletons. Study-wide findings and caveats: The study reported lower baseline TCR diversity in newly diagnosed patients than in healthy donors.

This sequence originates from a human donor with classical Hodgkin lymphoma. The input for sequencing was peripheral blood mononuclear cells (PBMCs), taken at baseline. The chain combines TRBV6-1 with TRBJ2-7, with D hard to call. This chain's CDR3 is CASHSKSYEQYF. In DNA, the CDR3 is TGTGCCAGCCATTCCAAGTCCTACGAGCAGTACTTC.